This T cell receptor beta chain appears in the sequencing data of a study of shared clonotypes between healthy human individuals (dated by TCRdb to 2018 to 2021). General notes on the study: The cohort included a few men and a couple of women between 18 and 49 years of age. To increase sequencing depth and limit assay-specific biases, different laboratories used diverse techniques to prepare libraries and sequence TCR repertoires. For each donor, CD4 naive and CD4 memory were each given three plates, CD8 naive was given two plates, and CD8 memory was given one plate. To estimate repertoire size and how much clonotypes are shared between individuals, the study performed deep sequencing of blood TCR repertoires from five healthy adults. Each donor's leukapheresis produced roughly between about 0.8 and 10 billion PBMCs. Here is what the overall study found, with its caveats: Naive subsets generally had larger estimated clonotype richness than memory subsets did. Higher generation probabilities were observed for clonotypes shared by all four sorted-subset donors than for non-shared clonotypes. Based on pairwise subsampling, the degree of clonotype sharing among donors was expected to be affected by sequencing depth. Even with the large sequencing depth, rarefaction of the sorted-subset datasets indicated that sequencing was incomplete. Around 5% of naive CD4, 3.5% of naive CD8, 2% to 2.5% of memory CD4, and more than 0.35% of memory CD8 clonotypes were shared across several donors. Only blood was sampled, and tissue TCR repertoires likely differ from those in blood. The genetic and exposure-history diversity represented was limited by the small number of donors.

Using the deep immunoSEQ assay, TCR CDR3 regions were amplified from genomic DNA by multiplex PCR. Extracted genomic DNA from each cell subset was spread evenly across all wells of several immunoSEQ 96-well plates, with each plate serving as a replicate. For sorted subsets, approximately 210 ng of genomic DNA, equivalent to roughly 33,000 T cell genomes, went into each replicate PCR. The purified libraries were quantified using a Qubit 3.0 fluorometer, sized with a Bioanalyzer 2100, and then quantified again using the KAPA Library Quantification kit. Every immunoSEQ 96-well plate was sequenced on a separate single-read 150-cycle Illumina NextSeq 550 flow cell. As for the original processing: The immunoSEQ output contained only junctional sequences without quality scores, so filtering could not match that applied to full-length reads. Sequences were annotated with PyIR, a Python wrapper for IgBLAST v1.9, and V/J genes and CDR3 were assigned using IMGT germline references. Reads with weak V/J assignments (E-value above 1e-6), missing CDR3, stop codons, out-of-frame junctions, or ambiguous translated residues were removed. V3J clonotypes were defined as sequences sharing an identical inferred V gene, J gene, and CDR3 amino acid sequence. The percentage overlap between two repertoires was calculated by dividing the number of shared unique clonotypes by the size of the smaller repertoire. RTK rarefaction, the Chao1 estimator, and Recon v2.1 estimates of unobserved clonotypes were used to assess repertoire richness. Generation probabilities were computed with OLGA for all TCRbeta clonotypes obtained by the gDNA method from several donors. TCRdb provides this immuneACCESS table in a form limited to in-frame rearrangements. Some clones are lacking; in checked studies, under half of them reflect an unresolved V gene, and why the rest are absent is not known. That table furnishes V, J and clone size, whereas the DNA furnished D and trimming. In this sample the table shows about 2.4 million clones, 93% of which occur a single time. In total, the top ten clones hold 0.36% of the sample.

The germline V gene sets CDR1 to SGHRS and CDR2 to YFSETQ. V ends up 4 bases short and J 4 bases short, with an unmatched junction base count of 8. The CDR3 numbers 14 residues from cysteine through phenylalanine. Of the read, only the CDR3 DNA is kept; its 42 bases are in frame from base 1. Healthy HIV-negative adults with no recently reported acute infections or vaccinations were included as donors. Every donor was a Caucasian adult residing in Nashville, Tennessee, USA. CD4+ T cells were enriched through magnetic negative selection, after which naive cells were positively selected on CD45RA and the remaining negative fraction served as the memory subset. Blood was collected by leukapheresis, and PBMCs were isolated by Ficoll-Histopaque density gradient centrifugation and then cryopreserved in liquid nitrogen vapor phase. Analytical flow cytometry was used to check the purity and quantity of each magnetically sorted T cell population. From each sorted fraction, genomic DNA was isolated and quantified by UV absorbance on a Nanodrop 2000c.

On this clone: Its antigen specificity is not known. Base qualities are missing; no much larger clone stands one base away.

This clonotype originated in a man younger than 30 in good health. Some clones in this sample may be carry-over from other donors' samples. The specimen was naive CD4+ T cells from PBMCs. The sample's cell subset or site label, decoded: CD45RA+ positively selected. The chain is assembled from TRBV5-1 and TRBJ2-7; the central 7 bases match TRBD2. CDR3 protein: CASSGGTKVYEQYF. The DNA sequence is given as TGCGCCAGCAGCGGCGGGACTAAAGTTTACGAGCAGTACTTC. Reference TRBV5-1 and TRBJ2-7 proteins supply the regions before and after the CDR3; the full variable domain is: KAGVTQTPRYLIKTRGQQVTLSCSPISGHRSVSWYQQTPGQGLQFLFEYFSETQRNKGNFPGRFSGRQFSNSRSEMNVSTLELGDSALYLCASSGGTKVYEQYFGPGTRLTVT.